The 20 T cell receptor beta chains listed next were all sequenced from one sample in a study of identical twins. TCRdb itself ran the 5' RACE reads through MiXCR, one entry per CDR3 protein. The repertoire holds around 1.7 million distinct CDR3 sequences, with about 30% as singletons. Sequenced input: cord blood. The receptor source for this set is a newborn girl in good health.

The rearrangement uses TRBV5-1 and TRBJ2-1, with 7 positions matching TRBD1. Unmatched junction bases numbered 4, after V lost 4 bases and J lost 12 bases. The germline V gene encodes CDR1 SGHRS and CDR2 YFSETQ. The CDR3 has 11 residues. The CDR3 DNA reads TGCGCCAGCAGCGGGAGACAGGGGCAGTTCTTC. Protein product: CASSGRQGQFF.

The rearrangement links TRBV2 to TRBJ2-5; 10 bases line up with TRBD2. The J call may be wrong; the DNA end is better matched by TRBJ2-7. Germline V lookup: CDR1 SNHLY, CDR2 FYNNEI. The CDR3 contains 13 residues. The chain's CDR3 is CASMGTSVSEQYF. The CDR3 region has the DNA TGTGCCAGCATGGGGACTAGCGTCTCCGAGCAGTACTTC.

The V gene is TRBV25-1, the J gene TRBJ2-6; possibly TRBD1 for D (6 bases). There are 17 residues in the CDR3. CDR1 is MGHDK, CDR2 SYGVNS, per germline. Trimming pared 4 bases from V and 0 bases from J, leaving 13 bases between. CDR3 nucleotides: TGTGCCAGCAGTGCCGAGACAGGTACCTCTGGGGCCAACGTCCTGACTTTC. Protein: CASSAETGTSGANVLTF.

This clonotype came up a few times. The CDR3 DNA reads TGTGCCAGCAGCGTAGCCAGCGGGTACGTCCAATACAATGAGCAGTTCTTC. Translating it yields CASSVASGYVQYNEQFF. The rearrangement uses TRBV9 and TRBJ2-1; a possible D gene is TRBD2 (6 bases). Germline CDR1 and CDR2: SGDLS and YYNGEE. With 0 bases removed from V and 4 bases from J, the gap between germline ends came to 17 bases. The CDR3 sequence is 17 residues long.

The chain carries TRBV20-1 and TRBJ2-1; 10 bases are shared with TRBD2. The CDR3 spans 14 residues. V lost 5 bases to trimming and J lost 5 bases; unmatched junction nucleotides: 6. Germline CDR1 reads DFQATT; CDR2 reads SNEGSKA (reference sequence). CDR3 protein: CSAYSGGPNNEQFF. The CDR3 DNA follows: TGCAGTGCTTATAGCGGGGGGCCCAACAATGAGCAGTTCTTC.

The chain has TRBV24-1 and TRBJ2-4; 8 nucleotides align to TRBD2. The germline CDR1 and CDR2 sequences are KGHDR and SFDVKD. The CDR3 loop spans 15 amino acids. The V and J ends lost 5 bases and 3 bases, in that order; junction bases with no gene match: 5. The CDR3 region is CATSAGGPVKNIQYF. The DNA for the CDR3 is TGTGCCACCAGTGCGGGAGGGCCTGTCAAAAACATTCAGTACTTC.

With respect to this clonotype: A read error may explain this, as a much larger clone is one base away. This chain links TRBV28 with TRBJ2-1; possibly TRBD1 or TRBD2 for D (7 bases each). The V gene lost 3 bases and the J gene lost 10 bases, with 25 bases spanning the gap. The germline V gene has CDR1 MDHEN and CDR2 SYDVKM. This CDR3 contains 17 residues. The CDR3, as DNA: TGTGCCAGCAGTTTTGGGGGGGGACAGCTGAAACCCTACGAGCAGTTCTTC. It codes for CASSFGGGQLKPYEQFF. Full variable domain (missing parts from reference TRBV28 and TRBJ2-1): DVKVTQSSRYLVKRTGEKVFLECVQDMDHENMFWYRQDPGLGLRLIYFSYDVKMKEKGDIPEGYSVSREKKERFSLILESASTNQTSMYLCASSFGGGQLKPYEQFFGPGTRLTVL.

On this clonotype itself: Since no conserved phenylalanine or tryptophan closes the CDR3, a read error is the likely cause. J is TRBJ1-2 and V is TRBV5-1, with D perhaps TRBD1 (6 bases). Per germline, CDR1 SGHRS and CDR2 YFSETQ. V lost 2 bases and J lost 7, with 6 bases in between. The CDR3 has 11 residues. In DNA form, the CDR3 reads TGCGCCAGCAGCTTACAGGGTGGCTACACCTTG. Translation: CASSLQGGYTL.

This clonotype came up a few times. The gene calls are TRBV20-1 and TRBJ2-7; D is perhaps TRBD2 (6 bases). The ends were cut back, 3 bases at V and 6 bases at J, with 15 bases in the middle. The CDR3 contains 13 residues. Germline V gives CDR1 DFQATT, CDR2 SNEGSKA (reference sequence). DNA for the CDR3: TGCAGTGCTAGGGTGCGGGAAATGGGCGAGCAGTACTTC. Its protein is CSARVREMGEQYF.

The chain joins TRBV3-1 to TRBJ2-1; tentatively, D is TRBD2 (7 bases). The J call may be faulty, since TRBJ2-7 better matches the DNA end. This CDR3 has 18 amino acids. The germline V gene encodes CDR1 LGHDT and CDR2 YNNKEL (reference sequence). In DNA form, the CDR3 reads TGTGCCAGCAGCCGCGATAGCCTCCGGGGGGCATACTACAATGAGCAGTACTTC. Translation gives CASSRDSLRGAYYNEQYF.

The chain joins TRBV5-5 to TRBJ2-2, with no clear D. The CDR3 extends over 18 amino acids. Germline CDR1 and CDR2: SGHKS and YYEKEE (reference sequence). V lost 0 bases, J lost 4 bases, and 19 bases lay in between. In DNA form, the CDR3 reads TGTGCCAGCAGCTTGGTACTTCGGCTAGACCTGAGCACCGGGGAGCTGTTTTTT. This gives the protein CASSLVLRLDLSTGELFF. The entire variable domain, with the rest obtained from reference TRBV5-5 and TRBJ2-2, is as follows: DAGVTQSPTHLIKTRGQQVTLRCSPISGHKSVSWYQQVLGQGPQFIFQYYEKEERGRGNFPDRFSARQFPNYSSELNVNALLLGDSALYLCASSLVLRLDLSTGELFFGEGSRLTVL.

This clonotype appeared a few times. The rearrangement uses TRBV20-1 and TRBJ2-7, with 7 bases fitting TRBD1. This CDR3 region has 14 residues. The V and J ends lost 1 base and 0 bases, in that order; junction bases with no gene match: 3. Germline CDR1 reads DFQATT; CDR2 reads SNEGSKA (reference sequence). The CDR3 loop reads CSARGDSLSYEQYF. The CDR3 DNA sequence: TGCAGTGCTAGAGGGGACAGCCTCTCCTACGAGCAGTACTTC.

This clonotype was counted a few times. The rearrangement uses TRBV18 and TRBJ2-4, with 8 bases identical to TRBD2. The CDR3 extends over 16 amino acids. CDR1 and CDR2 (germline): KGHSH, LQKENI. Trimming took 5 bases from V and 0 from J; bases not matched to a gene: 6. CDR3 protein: CASSTGLAGAKNIQYF. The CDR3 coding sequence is TGTGCCAGCTCAACGGGGCTAGCGGGAGCCAAAAACATTCAGTACTTC.

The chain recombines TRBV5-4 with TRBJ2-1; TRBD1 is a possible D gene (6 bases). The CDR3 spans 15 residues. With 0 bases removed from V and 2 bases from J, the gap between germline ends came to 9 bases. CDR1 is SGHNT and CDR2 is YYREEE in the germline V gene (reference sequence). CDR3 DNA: TGTGCCAGCAGCTTGGACAGGGTCACCTACAATGAGCAGTTCTTC. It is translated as CASSLDRVTYNEQFF.

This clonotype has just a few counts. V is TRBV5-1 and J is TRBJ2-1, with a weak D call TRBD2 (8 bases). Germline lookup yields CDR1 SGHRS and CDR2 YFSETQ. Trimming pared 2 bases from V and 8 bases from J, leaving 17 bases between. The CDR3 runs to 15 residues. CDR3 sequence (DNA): TGCGCCAGCAGCTTACTAGCGGCTACAGGGGATGAGCAGTTCTTC. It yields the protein CASSLLAATGDEQFF.

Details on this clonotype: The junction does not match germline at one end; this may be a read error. CDR3 nucleotides: TGTGCCAGCAGTAAGCGCAACTACGAGCACTACTTC. Its translation is CASSKRNYEHYF. The rearrangement links TRBV28 to TRBJ2-7; D remains ambiguous. The CDR3 runs 12 residues. Germline V gene lookup returns CDR1 MDHEN and CDR2 SYDVKM.

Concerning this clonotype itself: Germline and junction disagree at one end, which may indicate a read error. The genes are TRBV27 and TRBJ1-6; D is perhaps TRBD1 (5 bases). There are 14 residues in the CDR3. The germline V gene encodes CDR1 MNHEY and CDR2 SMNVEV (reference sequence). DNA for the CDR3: TGTGCCAGCAGTTTTCAGGGTGGTAATTCACCCCTCCAGTTT. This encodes CASSFQGGNSPLQF.

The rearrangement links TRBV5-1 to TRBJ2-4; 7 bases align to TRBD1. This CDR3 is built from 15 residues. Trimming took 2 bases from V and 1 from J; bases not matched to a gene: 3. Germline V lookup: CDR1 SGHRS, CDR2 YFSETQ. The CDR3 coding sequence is TGCGCCAGCAGCTTAAAGACAGGGGCCAAAAACATTCAGTACTTC. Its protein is CASSLKTGAKNIQYF.

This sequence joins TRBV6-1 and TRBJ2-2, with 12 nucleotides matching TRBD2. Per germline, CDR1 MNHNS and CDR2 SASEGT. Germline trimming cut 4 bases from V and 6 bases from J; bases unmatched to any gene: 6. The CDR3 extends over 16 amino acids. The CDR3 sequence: CASSGGLAGLAGELFF. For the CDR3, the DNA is TGTGCCAGCAGTGGTGGACTAGCGGGATTGGCCGGGGAGCTGTTTTTT.

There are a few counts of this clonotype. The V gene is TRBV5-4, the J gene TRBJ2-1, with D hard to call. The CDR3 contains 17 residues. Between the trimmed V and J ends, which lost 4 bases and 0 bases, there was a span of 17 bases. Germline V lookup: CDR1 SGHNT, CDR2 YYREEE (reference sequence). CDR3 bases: TGTGCCAGCAGCCACCGACTCCCAGGAGACTCCTACAATGAGCAGTTCTTC. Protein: CASSHRLPGDSYNEQFF.